The clone carrying this TCR beta chain was counted only a few times. These data originate in a study of blood T cells in healthy people across ages. Sample-barcoded 5' priming and a J-beta primer mix drove a second PCR of 7 to 11 cycles. Using its own MiXCR run on the 5' RACE reads, TCRdb lists one record per CDR3 protein. The sample gives hundreds of thousands of distinct CDR3 sequences, approximately 49% of which show up once; roughly a third is in the top ten. Per the germline V gene, CDR1 is SGHRS and CDR2 is YFSETQ. The CDR3 covers 16 residues. Trimming left V 4 bases short and J 6 bases short, with 21 bases between.

The sequence came from a woman aged 55 to 70 in good health. The sequenced material came from blood. V gene TRBV5-1 combines with J gene TRBJ2-3; D is perhaps TRBD2 (7 bases). CDR3 loop: CASSRGASGATDTQYF. CDR3 DNA: TGCGCCAGCAGCCGGGGGGCTAGCGGAGCAACGGATACGCAGTATTTT.